Shown below are 11 T cell receptor beta chains from a single sample sequenced in a study of blood T cell repertoires in COVID-19. Generated by immunoSEQ multiplex PCR, the TCRdb table keeps only in-frame clones and is missing some. The sample carries roughly 100,000 clones, roughly 80% recorded once. The specimen sequenced was peripheral blood. All receptors come from a human donor in a cohort sampled during active COVID-19.

The V gene is TRBV18, the J gene TRBJ1-2; 10 bases map to TRBD1. Losses at the gene ends were 0 bases for V and 6 bases for J; bases not matched to a gene: 7. This CDR3 is built from 16 residues. CDR1 and CDR2 from the germline V gene are KGHSH and LQKENI. The CDR3 sequence: CASSPPATGGANGYTF. The CDR3 DNA sequence: TGTGCCAGCTCACCACCGGCGACAGGGGGCGCGAATGGCTACACCTTC.

The rearrangement links TRBV6-2 or TRBV6-3 to TRBJ1-1; weak D call: TRBD1 (6 bases). Trimming pared 5 bases from V and 1 base from J, leaving 11 bases between. In germline, CDR1 is MNHEY, CDR2 SVGEGT. This CDR3 is 14 amino acids long. The CDR3 protein is CASSQPGQNTEAFF. The CDR3 DNA reads TGTGCCAGCAGTCAACCGGGACAGAACACTGAAGCTTTCTTT.

The chain combines TRBV15 with TRBJ2-2; TRBD2 is a possible D gene (5 bases). V gave up 10 bases and J gave up 5 bases, with 14 bases separating them. Looked up from germline, CDR1 is LNHNV and CDR2 is YYDKDF (reference sequence). The CDR3 runs 13 residues. CDR3: CAIGFRGTGELFF. The CDR3 DNA reads TGTGCCATCGGCTTTAGAGGGACCGGGGAGCTGTTTTTT. The variable domain in full, completed from reference TRBV15 and TRBJ2-2, reads DAMVIQNPRYQVTQFGKPVTLSCSQTLNHNVMYWYQQKSSQAPKLLFHYYDKDFNNEADTPDNFQSRRPNTSFCFLDIRSPGLGDTAMYLCAIGFRGTGELFFGEGSRLTVL.

J is TRBJ1-2 and V is TRBV7-9, with 8 bases that match TRBD1. Germline values: CDR1 SEHNR, CDR2 FQNEAQ (reference sequence). With 4 bases clipped from V and 8 bases from J, the junction kept 9 bases outside the gene matches. The CDR3 extends over 14 amino acids. The CDR3 loop reads CASSSSDRGQGYTF. In DNA, the CDR3 is TGTGCCAGCAGCTCATCAGACAGGGGTCAGGGCTACACCTTC.

This clone turned up a few times. V usage is TRBV6-5 and J usage is TRBJ1-6, with D uncertain. The CDR3 loop spans 15 amino acids. V was shortened by 7 bases and J by 0 bases, with 10 bases between the two germline ends. CDR1 is MNHEY and CDR2 is SVGAGI in the germline V gene. The CDR3 coding sequence is TGTGCCAGCAAATATTCTAGCTCCTATAATTCACCCCTCCACTTT. Translation: CASKYSSSYNSPLHF.

The CDR3 sequence is CASSYGGQGSSNQPQHF. The CDR3 DNA sequence: TGTGCCAGCAGTTACGGCGGACAGGGTTCGTCCAATCAGCCCCAGCATTTT. The chain has TRBV6-2 or TRBV6-3 and TRBJ1-5; 8 nucleotides align to TRBD1. The CDR3 extends over 17 amino acids. Germline V gene sequence: CDR1 MNHEY, CDR2 SVGEGT. Trimming took 2 bases from V and 3 from J; bases not matched to a gene: 9.

This clone was observed once. The chain links TRBV18 to TRBJ2-5, with D perhaps TRBD2 (6 bases). The V and J ends lost 6 bases and 2 bases respectively, with 13 bases between them. The CDR3 consists of 14 residues. Germline V gives CDR1 KGHSH, CDR2 LQKENI. CDR3 residues: CASSPGGPQETQYF. The CDR3, as DNA: TGTGCCAGCTCGCCCGGGGGTCCTCAAGAGACCCAGTACTTC.

This clone was found once. The rearrangement links TRBV13 to TRBJ2-5; 12 bases fit TRBD2. V trimming: 5 bases; J trimming: 7 bases; junction bases outside the gene matches: 14. Per the germline V gene, CDR1 is PRHDT and CDR2 is FYEKMQ (reference sequence). CDR3 size: 17 residues. The CDR3 bases are TGTGCCAGCAGCGTACACGGACTAGCGGGGCATTTTGTGACCCAGTACTTC. Encoded protein: CASSVHGLAGHFVTQYF.

This clone appeared a few times. The genes are TRBV7-2 and TRBJ2-1; 11 nucleotides line up with TRBD2. This CDR3 is built from 14 residues. V was clipped by 3 bases and J by 10 bases; unmatched bases: 5. Germline values: CDR1 SGHTA, CDR2 FQGNSA. This chain's CDR3 is CASSFSGGAREQFF. Written as DNA, the CDR3 is TGTGCCAGCAGCTTTAGCGGGGGGGCCAGGGAGCAGTTCTTC. The whole variable domain, remainder taken from reference TRBV7-2 and TRBJ2-1, is GAGVSQSPSNKVTEKGKDVELRCDPISGHTALYWYRQSLGQGLEFLIYFQGNSAPDKSGLPSDRFSAERTGGSVSTLTIQRTQQEDSAVYLCASSFSGGAREQFFGPGTRLTVL.

The rearrangement joins TRBV2 to TRBJ2-3, with 7 bases fitting TRBD2. This CDR3 spans 16 amino acids. With V trimmed by 2 bases and J by 5 bases, 10 bases remained unmatched. Germline CDR1 and CDR2: SNHLY and FYNNEI. Here the CDR3 reads CASSESSGGGLDTQYF. The CDR3 DNA reads as TGTGCCAGCAGTGAAAGTTCCGGGGGAGGGTTAGATACGCAGTATTTT.

V and J are TRBV4-3 and TRBJ2-7; 10 nucleotides agree with TRBD1. V lost 1 base to trimming and J lost 4 bases; unmatched junction nucleotides: 1. Germline V gene lookup returns CDR1 LGHNA and CDR2 YSLEER. This CDR3 spans 14 amino acids. The CDR3 DNA is TGCGCCAGCAGCCAAGCGGACAGGGGGTACGAGCAGTACTTC. The encoded protein is CASSQADRGYEQYF.